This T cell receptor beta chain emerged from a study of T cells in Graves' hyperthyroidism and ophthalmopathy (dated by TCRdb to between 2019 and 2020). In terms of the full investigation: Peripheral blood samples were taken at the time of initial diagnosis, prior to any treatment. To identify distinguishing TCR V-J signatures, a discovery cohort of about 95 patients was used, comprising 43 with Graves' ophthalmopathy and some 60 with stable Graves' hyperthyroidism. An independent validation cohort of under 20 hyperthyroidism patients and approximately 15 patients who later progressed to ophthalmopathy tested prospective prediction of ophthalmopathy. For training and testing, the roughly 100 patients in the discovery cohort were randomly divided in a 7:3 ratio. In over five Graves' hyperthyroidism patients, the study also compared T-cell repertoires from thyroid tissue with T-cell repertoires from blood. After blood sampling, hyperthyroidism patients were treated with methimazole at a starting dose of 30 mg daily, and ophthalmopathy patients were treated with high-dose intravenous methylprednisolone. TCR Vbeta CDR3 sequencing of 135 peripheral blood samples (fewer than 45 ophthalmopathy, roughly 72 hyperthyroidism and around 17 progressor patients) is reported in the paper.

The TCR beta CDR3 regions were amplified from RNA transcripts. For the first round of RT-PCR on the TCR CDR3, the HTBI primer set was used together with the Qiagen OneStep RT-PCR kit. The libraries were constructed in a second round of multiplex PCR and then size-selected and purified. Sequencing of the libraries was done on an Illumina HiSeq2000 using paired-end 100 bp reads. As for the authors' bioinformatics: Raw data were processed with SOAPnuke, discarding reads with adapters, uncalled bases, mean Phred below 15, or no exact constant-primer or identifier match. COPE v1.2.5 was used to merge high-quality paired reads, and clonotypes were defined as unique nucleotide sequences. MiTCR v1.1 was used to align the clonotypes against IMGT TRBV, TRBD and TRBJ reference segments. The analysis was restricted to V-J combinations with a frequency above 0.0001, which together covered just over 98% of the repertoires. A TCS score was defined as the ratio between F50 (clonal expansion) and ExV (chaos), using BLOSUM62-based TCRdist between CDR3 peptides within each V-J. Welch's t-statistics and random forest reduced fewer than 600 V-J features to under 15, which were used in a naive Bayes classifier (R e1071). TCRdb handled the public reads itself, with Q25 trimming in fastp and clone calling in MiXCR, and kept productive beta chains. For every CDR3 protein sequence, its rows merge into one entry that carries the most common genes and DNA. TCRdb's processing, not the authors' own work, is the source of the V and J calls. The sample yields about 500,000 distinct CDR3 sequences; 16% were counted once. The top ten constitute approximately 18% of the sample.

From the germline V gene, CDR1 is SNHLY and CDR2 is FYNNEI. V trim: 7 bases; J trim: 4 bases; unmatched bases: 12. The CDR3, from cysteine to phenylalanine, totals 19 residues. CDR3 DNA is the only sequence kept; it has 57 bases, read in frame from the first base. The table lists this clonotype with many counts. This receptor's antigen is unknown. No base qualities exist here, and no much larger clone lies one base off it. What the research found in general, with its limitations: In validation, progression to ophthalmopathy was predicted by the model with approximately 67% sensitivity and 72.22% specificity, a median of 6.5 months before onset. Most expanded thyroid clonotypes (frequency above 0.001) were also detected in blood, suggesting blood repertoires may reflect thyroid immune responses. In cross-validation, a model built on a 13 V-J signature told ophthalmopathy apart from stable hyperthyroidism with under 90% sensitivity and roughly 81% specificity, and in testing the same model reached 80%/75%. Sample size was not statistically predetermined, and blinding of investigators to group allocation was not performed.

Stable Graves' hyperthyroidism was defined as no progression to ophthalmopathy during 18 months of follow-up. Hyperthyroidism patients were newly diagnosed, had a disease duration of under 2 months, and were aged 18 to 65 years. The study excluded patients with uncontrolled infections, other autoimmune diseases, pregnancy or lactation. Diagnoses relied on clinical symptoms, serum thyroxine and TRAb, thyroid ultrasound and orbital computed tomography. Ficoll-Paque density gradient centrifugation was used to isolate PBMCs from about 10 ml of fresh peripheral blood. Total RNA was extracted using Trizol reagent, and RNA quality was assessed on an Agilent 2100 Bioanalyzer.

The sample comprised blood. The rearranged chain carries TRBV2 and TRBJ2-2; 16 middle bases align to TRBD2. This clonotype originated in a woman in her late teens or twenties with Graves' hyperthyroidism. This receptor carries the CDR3 CASNTLGTSGGDSTGELFF. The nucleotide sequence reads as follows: TGTGCCAGCAATACACTAGGGACTAGCGGGGGGGACAGCACCGGGGAGCTGTTTTTT.